These T cell receptor beta chains were read from a single sample in a study of T cells expressing NK-cell markers. After re-calling the 5' RACE reads, TCRdb lists one entry per CDR3 protein, DNA absent. The repertoire shows hundreds of thousands of distinct CDR3 sequences; the top ten hold about 3.6%. The material sequenced was blood T cells: a sorted CD56 or NKG2C T cell subset, CD4+ or CD8+ T cells, or bulk PBMC T cells (not recorded which). The receptors come from a man aged 18 to 29 in good health. Both conserved end residues are part of each CDR3. Each record gives: V gene, J gene, CDR3 length, CDR3 protein.

TRBV5-8	TRBJ1-1	13	CASGSPLNTEAFF
TRBV5-1	TRBJ2-1	16	CASSFPSGRESNEQFF
TRBV4-1	TRBJ1-1	15	CASVTWGQGNTEAFF
TRBV27	TRBJ2-1	14	CASSFRGGIDEQFF
TRBV29-1	TRBJ2-7	14	CSGALAGGLYEQYF
TRBV29-1	TRBJ1-1	15	CSVWTPSEANTEAFF
TRBV6-1	TRBJ2-5	15	CASTRSGGPGETQYF
TRBV7-6	TRBJ2-2	13	CASSLDEAGELFF
TRBV29-1	TRBJ1-2	15	CSVEDLGGTSYGYTF
TRBV19	TRBJ1-1	14	CASSITGDNTEAFF
TRBV6-1	TRBJ2-2	16	CATRTGASGFTGELFF
TRBV12-3/TRBV12-4	TRBJ1-1	14	CASSFGQGGIEAFF
TRBV7-9	TRBJ2-6	15	CASSFREPGANVLTF
TRBV6-5	TRBJ1-1	13	CASSYPGGTEAFF
TRBV20-1	TRBJ1-5	15	CSAREGPYSNQPQHF
TRBV7-2	TRBJ1-4	14	CASSPDRGTEKLFF
TRBV7-2	TRBJ2-7	15	CASSLKGAGDYEQYF
TRBV4-2	TRBJ2-1	14	CASSQQLADNEQFF
TRBV5-1	TRBJ2-3	17	CASSLVGSGHYTDTQYF
TRBV11-3	TRBJ2-2	14	CASSPLTSDGELFF
TRBV4-1	TRBJ1-2	14	CASSRIQVLYGYTF
TRBV4-1	TRBJ1-5	20	CASSQEGIRGMFEIYQPQHF
TRBV29-1	TRBJ1-1	12	CSAELGGTEAFF
TRBV10-3	TRBJ1-5	15	CATHKDSYSNQPQHF
TRBV12-3/TRBV12-4	TRBJ2-4	13	CASSPTEGDIQYF
TRBV5-6	TRBJ2-1	14	CASSYQDRGHEQFF